These 26 T cell receptor beta chains were all obtained from the same sample, sequenced in a study of T cells in Graves' hyperthyroidism and ophthalmopathy. Amplified TCR beta CDR3 regions came from RNA transcripts. The HTBI primer set served for first-round RT-PCR of the TCR CDR3. TCRdb re-derived calls from the multiplex PCR reads in MiXCR, one entry per CDR3 protein. The table shows about 500,000 distinct CDR3 sequences, with around 15% occurring only once. Material: blood. The receptor source for this set is a woman in her 30s with Graves' ophthalmopathy.

This clonotype showed up many times. J is TRBJ2-3 and V is TRBV7-2; D not resolved. This CDR3 is 14 amino acids long. The germline CDR1 and CDR2 sequences are SGHTA and FQGNSA. Trimming stripped 3 bases from V and 6 bases from J, with 13 bases between. In nucleotides, the CDR3 is TGTGCCAGCAGCTTCCGGGCCCAGCTGGATACGCAGTATTTT. Its protein is CASSFRAQLDTQYF.

This clonotype was seen many times. The chain joins TRBV19 to TRBJ2-5, with D unresolved. Germline V gene lookup returns CDR1 LNHDA and CDR2 SQIVND (reference sequence). This CDR3 region has 14 residues. Between the trimmed V and J ends, which lost 3 bases and 2 bases, there was a span of 10 bases. CDR3 DNA sequence: TGTGCCAGTAGTATGTATGGAAGACAAGAGACCCAGTACTTC. Translation: CASSMYGRQETQYF.

The rearrangement joins TRBV5-1 to TRBJ1-5, with unresolved D. CDR1 and CDR2 from the germline V gene are SGHRS and YFSETQ. The V end was cut by 6 bases, the J end by 1 base, with 11 bases between. This CDR3 has 14 amino acids. This chain's CDR3 is CASKPDSSNQPQHF. The DNA of the CDR3 is TGCGCCAGCAAGCCGGATTCGAGCAATCAGCCCCAGCATTTT.

This clonotype has just a few counts. V and J are TRBV12-5 and TRBJ2-3; tentative D call: TRBD1 (5 bases). The CDR3 consists of 14 residues. V lost 5 bases and J 2 bases, leaving 11 bases between the germline ends. Germline V gene data show CDR1 as LGHNT and CDR2 as FRNRAP. CDR3 in DNA: TGTGCTAGTGGTCAAGACAGCCCCACAGATACGCAGTATTTT. Translation: CASGQDSPTDTQYF.

This clonotype came up a few times. The V and J genes are TRBV3-1 and TRBJ2-7; maybe TRBD2 (6 bases). With 0 bases removed from V and 2 bases from J, the gap between germline ends came to 14 bases. This CDR3 has 16 amino acids. Per the germline V gene, CDR1 is LGHDT and CDR2 is YNNKEL (reference sequence). CDR3 amino acids: CASSQEGDFRTYEQYF. The CDR3 coding sequence is TGTGCCAGCAGCCAAGAGGGGGACTTTAGGACCTACGAGCAGTACTTC.

The J gene is TRBJ1-2, the V gene TRBV27; 8 bases fit TRBD1. Per germline, CDR1 MNHEY and CDR2 SMNVEV (reference sequence). The ends lost 3 bases at V and 8 bases at J; junction bases unmatched: 8. The CDR3 totals 14 residues. CDR3 residues: CASSFNSGGRGYTF. CDR3 DNA sequence: TGTGCCAGCAGTTTTAACTCAGGGGGCAGGGGCTACACCTTC.

A few counts support this clonotype. The chain couples TRBV19 to TRBJ2-1; the D gene could be TRBD1 or TRBD2 (5 bases each). Germline CDR1 LNHDA, CDR2 SQIVND (reference sequence). This CDR3 is built from 14 residues. The V and J ends lost 1 base and 1 base respectively, with 5 bases between them. This CDR3 is CASSIGGSYNEQFF. The CDR3 DNA reads as TGTGCCAGTAGTATAGGGGGGTCCTACAATGAGCAGTTCTTC.

This chain connects TRBV28 to TRBJ1-1; 8 nucleotides agree with TRBD1. This CDR3 spans 16 amino acids. J lost 7 bases, V lost 6 bases, and 16 bases had no gene match. Germline V gene data show CDR1 as MDHEN and CDR2 as SYDVKM. The CDR3 sequence is CASSFYTGGGMYEAFF. The CDR3 DNA sequence: TGTGCCAGCAGCTTTTACACAGGGGGGGGGATGTATGAAGCTTTCTTT.

Turning to this clonotype: It may be a read error: a sequence one base away is much more abundant. V is TRBV6-2 or TRBV6-3 and J is TRBJ2-7, with D perhaps TRBD1 or TRBD2 (5 bases each). Germline CDR1 and CDR2: MNHEY and SVGEGT. Between the trimmed V and J ends, which lost 7 bases and 3 bases, there was a span of 16 bases. The CDR3 extends over 14 amino acids. The CDR3 DNA reads as TGTGCCAGCAAACTCCGGGACGGGGACTACGAGCAGTACGTC. Translated: CASKLRDGDYEQYV.

This clonotype was picked up many times. The gene calls are TRBV2 and TRBJ1-1; TRBD1 is a possible D gene (6 bases). This CDR3 spans 13 amino acids. Germline lookup yields CDR1 SNHLY and CDR2 FYNNEI. V lost 7 bases and J lost 8, with 17 bases in between. The CDR3 sequence: CASNDQGNLEAFF. In DNA form, the CDR3 reads TGTGCCAGCAATGACCAGGGGAACCTCGAAGCTTTCTTT. Based on the CDR3 plus reference TRBV2 and TRBJ1-1, the full variable domain is EPEVTQTPSHQVTQMGQEVILRCVPISNHLYFYWYRQILGQKVEFLVSFYNNEISEKSEIFDDQFSVERPDGSNFTLKIRSTKLEDSAMYFCASNDQGNLEAFFGQGTRLTVV.

This clonotype has a count of ten or more. This chain links TRBV29-1 with TRBJ2-7; D not resolved. V was trimmed by 6 bases and J by 0 bases, leaving 18 bases between them. CDR3 size: 15 residues. CDR1 is SQVTM and CDR2 is ANQGSEA in the germline V gene. Here the CDR3 DNA reads TGCAGCGTGTCTCCCCCGGACGGTAGCTCCTACGAGCAGTACTTC. Translating gives CSVSPPDGSSYEQYF.

This clonotype was seen a few times. The chain has TRBV27 and TRBJ2-5; D gene unclear. The V and J ends lost 5 bases and 5 bases respectively, with 18 bases between them. The V gene's germline CDR1 is MNHEY and CDR2 SMNVEV (reference sequence). The CDR3 runs to 15 residues. The CDR3 sequence is CASSPLGVAFETQYF. Written as DNA, the CDR3 is TGTGCCAGCAGTCCTCTTGGGGTGGCGTTTGAGACCCAGTACTTC.

The chain recombines TRBV5-1 with TRBJ2-2, with a possible D match to TRBD1 (6 bases). The germline V gene encodes CDR1 SGHRS and CDR2 YFSETQ. The germline V and J ends were trimmed by 0 bases and 2 bases, with 14 bases remaining between them. This CDR3 spans 17 amino acids. The CDR3 reads CASSLESDSLNTGELFF. The CDR3 DNA reads as TGCGCCAGCAGCTTGGAGTCGGACAGCCTAAACACCGGGGAGCTGTTTTTT.

As concerns this clonotype: This clone may be a read error of a much larger clone one base away. The gene calls are TRBV30 and TRBJ2-7; the D gene is possibly TRBD2 (5 bases). Germline assignment: CDR1 GTSNPN and CDR2 SVGIG (reference sequence). The germline V and J ends were trimmed by 5 bases and 1 base, with 12 bases remaining between them. The CDR3 has 13 residues. The CDR3 coding sequence is TGTGCCTGGGGTACGGGGAATTCCTACGAGCAGTACTTC. Residues: CAWGTGNSYEQYF.

The chain employs TRBV11-1 and TRBJ2-1, with 12 bases lining up with TRBD2. Germline V gene sequence: CDR1 SGHAT, CDR2 FQDESV (reference sequence). With 8 bases clipped from V and 9 bases from J, the junction kept 14 bases outside the gene matches. This CDR3 spans 16 amino acids. In DNA form, the CDR3 reads TGTGCCAGCTGCTCACTAGCGGGAGGTCGTGTGGGTGAGCAGTTCTTC. It translates to CASCSLAGGRVGEQFF.

This clonotype has ten or more counts. The chain employs TRBV28 and TRBJ1-4; the match to TRBD1 covers 7 bases. The V gene's germline CDR1 is MDHEN and CDR2 SYDVKM. The CDR3 sequence is 14 residues long. Trimming removed 8 bases from V and 5 bases from J; junction bases left unmatched: 8. CDR3: CASRIQGGNEKLFF. CDR3 nucleotide sequence: TGTGCCAGCCGGATCCAGGGGGGGAATGAAAAACTGTTTTTT.

The chain uses TRBV7-6 and TRBJ2-5; D possibly corresponds to TRBD2 (5 bases). The CDR3 is 15 residues long. CDR1 SGHVS and CDR2 FNYEAQ come from the germline V gene. V lost 5 bases and J 3 bases, leaving 16 bases between the germline ends. The CDR3 region has the DNA TGTGCCAGCAGCCCCTTCGGACTGGCTGAAGAGACCCAGTACTTC. Translation: CASSPFGLAEETQYF.

The chain employs TRBV20-1 and TRBJ2-7; TRBD2 aligns across 7 bases. The CDR3 is made up of 15 amino acids. CDR1 is DFQATT, CDR2 SNEGSKA, per germline (reference sequence). V lost 5 bases and J lost 3; bases outside the gene matches: 13. The CDR3 bases are TGCAGTGCTGCCCGGGGGGAGGGCCCCTTCTACGAGCAGTACTTC. Translated: CSAARGEGPFYEQYF.

Ten or more counts support this clonotype. The chain joins TRBV2 to TRBJ2-3; 8 positions match TRBD2. After removal of 8 bases from V and 1 base from J, the junction contained 8 bases not matched to a gene. The germline gives CDR1 SNHLY, CDR2 FYNNEI. The CDR3 loop spans 15 amino acids. CDR3: CASGTREDGTDTQYF. The CDR3 DNA is TGTGCCAGCGGGACGCGGGAGGACGGCACAGATACGCAGTATTTT.

The chain employs TRBV6-1 and TRBJ1-4; 7 positions match TRBD1. This CDR3 contains 14 residues. Unmatched junction bases numbered 5, after V lost 6 bases and J lost 4 bases. CDR1 MNHNS and CDR2 SASEGT come from the germline V gene. The CDR3 sequence: CASSPAGGNEKLFF. The DNA for the CDR3 is TGTGCCAGCAGCCCGGCAGGGGGTAATGAAAAACTGTTTTTT.

This clonotype was seen repeatedly, ten times or more. The J gene is TRBJ2-5, the V gene TRBV7-9; 8 bases are shared with TRBD1. J gave up 5 bases and V 5 bases, and 10 bases lay outside the gene matches. The CDR3 has 15 amino acids. Germline CDR1 SEHNR, CDR2 FQNEAQ (reference sequence). The CDR3 bases are TGTGCCAGCAGCCCCGGACAGGGATGGAAGGAGACCCAGTACTTC. This sequence encodes CASSPGQGWKETQYF. Supplemented by reference TRBV7-9 and TRBJ2-5, the full variable domain reads DTGVSQNPRHKITKRGQNVTFRCDPISEHNRLYWYRQTLGQGPEFLTYFQNEAQLEKSRLLSDRFSAERPKGSFSTLEIQRTEQGDSAMYLCASSPGQGWKETQYFGPGTRLLVL.

This clonotype was detected a few times. In nucleotides, the CDR3 is TGTGCCAGCAGCAGCGAGACAGGAAAGATCACTAATGAAAAACTGTTTTTT. It is translated as CASSSETGKITNEKLFF. The V and J genes are TRBV5-6 and TRBJ1-4; D perhaps matches TRBD1 (6 bases). Germline CDR1 and CDR2: SGHDT and YYEEEE. The V gene lost 4 bases and the J gene lost 2 bases, with 18 bases spanning the gap. The CDR3 has 17 amino acids.

V gene TRBV28 combines with J gene TRBJ2-7, with 8 nucleotides matching TRBD1. This CDR3 is 15 amino acids long. The V segment lost 4 bases and the J segment 6 bases; nucleotides outside the gene matches: 11. Germline CDR1 and CDR2: MDHEN and SYDVKM. The chain's CDR3 is CASSSLGTGAFEQYF. CDR3 coding DNA: TGTGCCAGCAGTTCTCTCGGGACAGGCGCCTTCGAGCAGTACTTC.

This clonotype turned up a few times. The gene calls are TRBV12-3 or TRBV12-4 and TRBJ2-6; D perhaps matches TRBD2 (5 bases). The CDR3 is 18 residues long. Trimming stripped 4 bases from V and 0 bases from J, with 16 bases between. The CDR3 protein is CASSSTRDSFSGANVLTF. Here the CDR3 DNA reads TGTGCCAGCAGTTCCACCCGGGATAGCTTCTCTGGGGCCAACGTCCTGACTTTC.

This clonotype occurred many times. The chain couples TRBV7-2 to TRBJ1-1; 8 bases map to TRBD1. The germline V gene encodes CDR1 SGHTA and CDR2 FQGNSA. Unmatched junction bases numbered 9, after V lost 5 bases and J lost 1 base. The CDR3 loop spans 16 amino acids. CDR3 bases: TGTGCCAGCAGCCAAGGGCGGACAGGGACGAACACTGAAGCTTTCTTT. It encodes CASSQGRTGTNTEAFF.

This clonotype has a count of ten or more. The V call is TRBV6-2 or TRBV6-3, the J call TRBJ2-1; 7 bases are shared with TRBD2. The germline V gene encodes CDR1 MNHEY and CDR2 SVGEGT. J was trimmed by 10 bases and V by 2 bases; bases with no gene match: 5. The CDR3 covers 13 residues. CDR3 in DNA: TGTGCCAGCAGTTACGGTGCTAGCGGAGAGCAGTTCTTC. Translated, it gives CASSYGASGEQFF.